A single sample gave rise to the 29 T cell receptor beta chains below, sequenced in a study of blood T cell repertoires in COVID-19. Generated by immunoSEQ multiplex PCR, the TCRdb table keeps only in-frame clones and is missing some. The table includes about 17,000 clones, approximately 80% detected once. Sequenced material: peripheral blood. The source of these receptors is a man aged 55 to 69 with active or convalescent COVID-19.

The V and J genes are TRBV28 and TRBJ1-5, with D hard to call. Trimming took off 5 bases at V and 0 bases at J, with 14 bases between the two ends. From germline, CDR1 is MDHEN and CDR2 SYDVKM. There are 16 residues in the CDR3. The CDR3 bases are TGTGCCAGCAGTCGAGGAGACTTCACTAGCAATCAGCCCCAGCATTTT. Its protein is CASSRGDFTSNQPQHF.

The chain recombines TRBV20-1 with TRBJ1-5; D perhaps matches TRBD1 (6 bases). CDR3 size: 16 residues. Germline lookup yields CDR1 DFQATT and CDR2 SNEGSKA (reference sequence). V was cut by 3 bases and J by 6 bases, with 21 bases left in between. The CDR3 DNA reads TGCAGTGCTAGTTCAGGGGACACCTCGGGCGCTCAGCCCCAGCATTTT. This translates into CSASSGDTSGAQPQHF.

The chain is built from TRBV10-3 and TRBJ2-1; possibly TRBD2 for D (6 bases). The germline V gene encodes CDR1 ENHRY and CDR2 SYGVKD. The CDR3 contains 13 residues. V lost 7 bases and J lost 11, with 18 bases in between. CDR3 region: CAITDGDFHQQFF. In DNA form, the CDR3 reads TGTGCCATCACCGACGGGGACTTCCACCAGCAGTTCTTC.

The chain combines TRBV6-5 with TRBJ2-7, with TRBD1 as a possible D gene (6 bases). Trimming removed 9 bases from V and 6 bases from J, with 15 bases in between. This CDR3 is built from 12 residues. Germline-derived CDR1 and CDR2 are MNHEY and SVGAGI. The CDR3 nucleotides are TGTGCCAGTACAGGGATCGGAGGCGAGCAGTACTTC. This encodes CASTGIGGEQYF.

The genes are TRBV5-6 and TRBJ2-3; D unresolved. The V and J ends lost 2 bases and 4 bases respectively, with 14 bases between them. Germline V lookup: CDR1 SGHDT, CDR2 YYEEEE. The CDR3 totals 15 residues. The CDR3 bases are TGTGCCAGCAGCTTCTCTAGTGGGTTCGCAGATACGCAGTATTTT. It translates to CASSFSSGFADTQYF.

This chain uses TRBV9 with TRBJ1-1; D may be TRBD1 (5 bases). The CDR3 sequence is 14 residues long. Germline lookup yields CDR1 SGDLS and CDR2 YYNGEE. Deletions cut 4 bases from V and 11 bases from J, with 21 bases between. CDR3 amino acids: CASSLEVGGAAAFF. The DNA of the CDR3 is TGTGCCAGCAGCCTCGAAGTCGGCGGGGCAGCCGCTTTCTTT. The full variable domain, rest sourced from reference TRBV9 and TRBJ1-1, is DSGVTQTPKHLITATGQRVTLRCSPRSGDLSVYWYQQSLDQGLQFLIQYYNGEERAKGNILERFSAQQFPDLHSELNLSSLELGDSALYFCASSLEVGGAAAFFGQGTRLTVV.

CDR3 sequence: CASSSRTRAITDTQYF. CDR3 coding DNA: TGCGCCAGCAGTTCAAGGACTAGGGCCATCACAGATACGCAGTATTTT. V usage is TRBV5-1 and J usage is TRBJ2-3, with 7 positions matching TRBD2. CDR3 length: 16 amino acids. V lost 5 bases and J lost 2; bases outside the gene matches: 11. CDR1 and CDR2 (germline): SGHRS, YFSETQ.

This chain uses TRBV10-1 with TRBJ2-7; the match to TRBD2 covers 10 bases. The trim removed 8 bases at V and 5 bases at J, leaving 9 bases unmatched. The germline gives CDR1 WNHNN, CDR2 SYGVQD (reference sequence). This CDR3 is built from 14 residues. The CDR3 sequence: CASCSGGARDEQYF. The DNA of the CDR3 is TGCGCCAGCTGCAGCGGGGGGGCGCGGGACGAGCAGTACTTC.

The DNA for the CDR3 is TGCGCCAGCAGCGGGGACAGGGACAAGAGGGAGCTGTTTTTT. Translated, it gives CASSGDRDKRELFF. This chain links TRBV5-1 with TRBJ2-2, with TRBD1 matching over 9 bases. V was clipped by 4 bases and J by 9 bases; unmatched bases: 7. Germline V lookup: CDR1 SGHRS, CDR2 YFSETQ. The CDR3 length is 14 residues.

The chain combines TRBV2 with TRBJ2-2; 9 bases are a match to TRBD2. This CDR3 spans 17 amino acids. Unmatched junction bases numbered 6, after V lost 3 bases and J lost 1 base. Germline CDR1 is SNHLY and CDR2 is FYNNEI. The CDR3 region is CASSERRAGGNTGELFF. Written as DNA, the CDR3 is TGTGCCAGCAGTGAGAGACGAGCGGGGGGGAACACCGGGGAGCTGTTTTTT.

V gene TRBV24-1 combines with J gene TRBJ1-2; no clear D gene. CDR1 and CDR2 (germline): KGHDR, SFDVKD. V was trimmed by 3 bases and J by 5 bases, leaving 3 bases between them. CDR3 length equals 11 residues. CDR3 residues: CATSDRYGYTF. CDR3 nucleotide sequence: TGTGCCACCAGTGATCGGTATGGCTACACCTTC.

V is TRBV7-3 and J is TRBJ1-1; D is unclear. Trimming pared 1 base from V and 0 bases from J, leaving 9 bases between. Germline CDR1 SGHTA, CDR2 FQGTGA. The CDR3 is 15 residues long. In nucleotides, the CDR3 is TGTGCCAGCAGCTTAATGGGCGGGATGAACACTGAAGCTTTCTTT. Its translation is CASSLMGGMNTEAFF.

This chain joins TRBV30 and TRBJ1-1; 7 positions match TRBD1. The CDR3 has 13 amino acids. The V and J ends lost 2 bases and 4 bases, in that order; junction bases with no gene match: 4. CDR1 is GTSNPN and CDR2 is SVGIG in the germline V gene (reference sequence). The CDR3 here is CAWSRQGATEAFF. The CDR3 coding sequence is TGTGCCTGGAGTAGACAGGGAGCCACTGAAGCTTTCTTT.

Only one count was recorded for this clone. CDR3 nucleotide sequence: TGTGCCATCAGCGCCAGTTTAAACAATGAGCAGTTCTTC. As protein: CAISASLNNEQFF. The chain combines TRBV10-3 with TRBJ2-1; no definite D call. V lost 6 bases to trimming and J lost 5 bases, with 11 bases between them. The CDR3 totals 13 residues. Per the germline V gene, CDR1 is ENHRY and CDR2 is SYGVKD.

This chain joins TRBV29-1 and TRBJ2-3; 10 positions agree with TRBD2. The junction had 6 bases not matched to a gene; V was cut back by 4 bases and J by 5 bases. The CDR3 totals 14 residues. CDR1 SQVTM and CDR2 ANQGSEA come from the germline V gene. For the CDR3, the DNA is TGCAGCGTTGGAAAGCGGGGGGGTCAAGATACGCAGTATTTT. Translated, it gives CSVGKRGGQDTQYF.

V usage is TRBV5-8 and J usage is TRBJ2-7; tentative D call: TRBD2 (6 bases). This CDR3 spans 15 amino acids. Per germline, CDR1 SGHTS and CDR2 YDEGEE. V shed 1 base and J shed 1 base, with 12 bases lying between them. The CDR3 sequence: CASSLIFRGSYEQYF. For the CDR3, the DNA is TGTGCCAGCAGCTTGATTTTTCGGGGGTCCTACGAGCAGTACTTC.

The CDR3 loop reads CASSRTSGYNEQFF. Written as DNA, the CDR3 is TGTGCCAGCAGTAGGACTAGCGGCTACAATGAGCAGTTCTTC. This chain joins TRBV6-5 and TRBJ2-1; TRBD2 aligns across 10 bases. The CDR3 covers 14 residues. With V trimmed by 5 bases and J by 3 bases, 1 base remained unmatched. The germline gives CDR1 MNHEY, CDR2 SVGAGI.

The CDR3 DNA is TGTGCCACCAGAGGAGACAGGGGGAACACTGAAGCTTTCTTT. Translation gives CATRGDRGNTEAFF. This rearrangement joins TRBV24-1 to TRBJ1-1; 8 nucleotides match TRBD1. V gave up 7 bases and J gave up 1 base; unmatched junction bases: 4. CDR3 length equals 14 residues. Looked up from germline, CDR1 is KGHDR and CDR2 is SFDVKD.

The chain has TRBV11-2 and TRBJ2-1; a possible D gene is TRBD2 (6 bases). This CDR3 contains 16 residues. CDR1 and CDR2 (germline): SGHAT, FQNNGV. V dropped 2 bases and J dropped 4 bases, with 15 bases sitting between them. The DNA for the CDR3 is TGTGCCAGCAGCTTAAGGTTTCGCGGGGCTTACAATGAGCAGTTCTTC. It translates to CASSLRFRGAYNEQFF.

This clone was detected a few times. The chain uses TRBV4-2 and TRBJ2-1; 13 nucleotides agree with TRBD2. This CDR3 spans 14 amino acids. The germline CDR1 and CDR2 sequences are LGHNA and YNFKEQ. V was pared by 8 bases and J by 7 bases, with 5 bases of the junction left unmatched. The CDR3 DNA sequence: TGTGCCAGCCGAAGGACTAGCGGGAGTAATGAGCAGTTCTTC. Amino acid sequence: CASRRTSGSNEQFF.

The rearrangement links TRBV27 to TRBJ2-5, with 9 bases matching TRBD1. Germline CDR1 reads MNHEY; CDR2 reads SMNVEV (reference sequence). V was pared by 5 bases and J by 4 bases, with 11 bases of the junction left unmatched. This CDR3 spans 16 amino acids. Here the CDR3 DNA reads TGTGCCAGCAGTCCCAGGACAGGGGTAAGAGGAGAGACCCAGTACTTC. Its protein product is CASSPRTGVRGETQYF.

The V call is TRBV10-1, the J call TRBJ2-3; TRBD2 matches 7 bases. The germline V gene encodes CDR1 WNHNN and CDR2 SYGVQD (reference sequence). V gave up 3 bases and J gave up 4 bases; unmatched junction bases: 4. The CDR3 consists of 14 residues. The CDR3 protein is CASSDGGSADTQYF. DNA for the CDR3: TGCGCCAGCAGTGACGGGGGGTCCGCAGATACGCAGTATTTT.

V gene TRBV5-6 combines with J gene TRBJ2-7; TRBD1 matches at 12 bases. Germline-derived CDR1 and CDR2 are SGHDT and YYEEEE. The CDR3 extends over 14 amino acids. Trimming at V came to 4 bases and at J to 6 bases, leaving 5 bases not matched to a gene. CDR3 coding DNA: TGTGCCAGCAGCCCCGGGACAGGGGGCGGCGAGCAGTACTTC. This encodes CASSPGTGGGEQYF.

V usage is TRBV10-1 and J usage is TRBJ2-7; possible D gene TRBD1, 5 bases. V dropped 4 bases and J dropped 4 bases, with 11 bases sitting between them. CDR3 length: 13 amino acids. The germline V gene encodes CDR1 WNHNN and CDR2 SYGVQD (reference sequence). DNA of the CDR3: TGCGCCAGCAGTGCCAGGGCCGGATACGAGCAGTACTTC. Translated: CASSARAGYEQYF.

This clone came up once. This chain connects TRBV15 to TRBJ2-7, with TRBD2 matching over 13 bases. J lost 0 bases, V lost 0 bases, and 14 bases had no gene match. Germline CDR1 and CDR2: LNHNV and YYDKDF (reference sequence). The CDR3 loop spans 21 amino acids. This CDR3 reads CATSRDQETSGRVSSSYEQYF. As DNA, the CDR3 is TGTGCCACCAGCAGAGATCAGGAAACTAGCGGGAGGGTATCGAGCTCCTACGAGCAGTACTTC.

The chain has TRBV5-1 and TRBJ2-5; 7 bases map to TRBD2. The CDR3 has 15 amino acids. The J segment lost 5 bases and the V segment lost 4 bases, leaving 11 bases of the junction unmatched. Looked up from germline, CDR1 is SGHRS and CDR2 is YFSETQ. The CDR3 DNA sequence: TGCGCCAGCAGCACCAGCGGGAAGGCCGAGGAGACCCAGTACTTC. It specifies CASSTSGKAEETQYF.

This chain links TRBV30 with TRBJ2-7, with 7 nucleotides matching TRBD2. Germline lookup yields CDR1 GTSNPN and CDR2 SVGIG (reference sequence). V was pared by 1 base and J by 0 bases, with 3 bases of the junction left unmatched. This CDR3 is built from 14 residues. The CDR3 DNA is TGTGCCTGGAGTGAGAAGCGGGGCTCCTACGAGCAGTACTTC. It encodes CAWSEKRGSYEQYF.

This sequence joins TRBV6-5 and TRBJ1-3, with D possibly matching TRBD1 (5 bases). Trimming removed 2 bases from V and 0 bases from J, with 11 bases in between. Germline values: CDR1 MNHEY, CDR2 SVGAGI. The CDR3 sequence is 16 residues long. CDR3 nucleotides: TGTGCCAGCAGTTACAAGGGACTCACCTCTGGAAACACCATATATTTT. This encodes CASSYKGLTSGNTIYF.

The chain carries TRBV19 and TRBJ2-5, with D possibly matching TRBD2 (5 bases). V shed 1 base and J shed 5 bases, with 11 bases lying between them. The germline V gene encodes CDR1 LNHDA and CDR2 SQIVND (reference sequence). There are 14 residues in the CDR3. CDR3 sequence reads: CASSIAGNRETQYF. The CDR3 coding sequence is TGTGCCAGTAGTATAGCGGGAAATCGGGAGACCCAGTACTTC.